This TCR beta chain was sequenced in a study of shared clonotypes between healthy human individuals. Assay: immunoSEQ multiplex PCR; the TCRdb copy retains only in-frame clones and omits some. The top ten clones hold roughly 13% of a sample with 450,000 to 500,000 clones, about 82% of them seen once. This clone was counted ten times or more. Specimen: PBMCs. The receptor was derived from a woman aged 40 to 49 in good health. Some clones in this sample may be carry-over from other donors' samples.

CDR3 sequence reads: CAWKRENSYNEQFF. The DNA for the CDR3 is TGTGCCTGGAAAAGGGAGAACTCCTACAATGAGCAGTTCTTC. This chain links TRBV30 with TRBJ2-1; the D gene is possibly TRBD2 (5 bases). This CDR3 contains 14 residues. V shed 4 bases and J shed 0 bases, with 10 bases lying between them. Germline V CDR1 and CDR2: GTSNPN, SVGIG (reference sequence).